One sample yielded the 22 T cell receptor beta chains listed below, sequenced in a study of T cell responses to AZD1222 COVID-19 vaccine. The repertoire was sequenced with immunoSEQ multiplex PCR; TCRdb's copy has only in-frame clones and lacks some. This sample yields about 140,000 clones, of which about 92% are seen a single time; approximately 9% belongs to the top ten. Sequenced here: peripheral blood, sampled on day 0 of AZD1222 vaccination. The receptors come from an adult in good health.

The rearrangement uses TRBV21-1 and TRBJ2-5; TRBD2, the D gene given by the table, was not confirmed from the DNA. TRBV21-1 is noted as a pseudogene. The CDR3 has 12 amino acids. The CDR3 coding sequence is TGTGCCAGCAGCAATGAGGAAGAGACCCAGTACTTC. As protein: CASSNEEETQYF.

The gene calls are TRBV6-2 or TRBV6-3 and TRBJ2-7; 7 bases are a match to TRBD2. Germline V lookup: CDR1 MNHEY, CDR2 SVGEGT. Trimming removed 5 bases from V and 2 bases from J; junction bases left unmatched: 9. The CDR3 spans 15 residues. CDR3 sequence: CASSAQREVPYEQYF. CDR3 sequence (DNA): TGTGCCAGCAGTGCACAACGGGAGGTCCCCTACGAGCAGTACTTC.

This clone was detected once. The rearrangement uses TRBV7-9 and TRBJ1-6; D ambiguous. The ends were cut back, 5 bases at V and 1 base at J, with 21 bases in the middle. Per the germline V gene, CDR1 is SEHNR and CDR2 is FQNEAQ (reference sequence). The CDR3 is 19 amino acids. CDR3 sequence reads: CASSRRAGESDSYNSPLHF. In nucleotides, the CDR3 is TGTGCCAGCAGCCGTCGAGCCGGGGAGTCCGATTCCTATAATTCACCCCTCCACTTT.

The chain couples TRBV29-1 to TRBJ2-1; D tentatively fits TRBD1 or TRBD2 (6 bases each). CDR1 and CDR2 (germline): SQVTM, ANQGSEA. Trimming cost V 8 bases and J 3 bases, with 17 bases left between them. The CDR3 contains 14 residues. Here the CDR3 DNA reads TGCAGCCTCACTAGAGAGGGGGGCTACAATGAGCAGTTCTTC. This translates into CSLTREGGYNEQFF.

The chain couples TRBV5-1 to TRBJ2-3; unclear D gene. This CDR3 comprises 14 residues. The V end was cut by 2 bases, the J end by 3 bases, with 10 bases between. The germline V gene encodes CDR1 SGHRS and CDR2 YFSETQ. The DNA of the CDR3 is TGCGCCAGCAGCTTTGGTTACGAGACAGATACGCAGTATTTT. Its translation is CASSFGYETDTQYF.

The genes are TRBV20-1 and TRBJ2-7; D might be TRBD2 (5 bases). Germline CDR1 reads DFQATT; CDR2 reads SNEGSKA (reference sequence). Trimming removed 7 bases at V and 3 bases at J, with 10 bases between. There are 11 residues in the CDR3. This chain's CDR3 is CSVYRGYEQYF. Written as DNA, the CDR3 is TGCAGTGTATATCGGGGCTACGAGCAGTACTTC.

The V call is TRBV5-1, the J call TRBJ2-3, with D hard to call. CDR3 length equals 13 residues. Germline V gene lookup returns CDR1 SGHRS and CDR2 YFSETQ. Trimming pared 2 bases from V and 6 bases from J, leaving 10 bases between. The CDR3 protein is CASSFDRSDTQYF. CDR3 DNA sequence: TGCGCCAGCAGCTTCGACCGCTCGGATACGCAGTATTTT.

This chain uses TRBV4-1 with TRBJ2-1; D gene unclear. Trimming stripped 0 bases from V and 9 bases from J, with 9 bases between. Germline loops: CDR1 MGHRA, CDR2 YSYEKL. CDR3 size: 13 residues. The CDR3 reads CASSQEGNPEQFF. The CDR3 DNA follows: TGCGCCAGCAGCCAAGAAGGTAATCCTGAGCAGTTCTTC.

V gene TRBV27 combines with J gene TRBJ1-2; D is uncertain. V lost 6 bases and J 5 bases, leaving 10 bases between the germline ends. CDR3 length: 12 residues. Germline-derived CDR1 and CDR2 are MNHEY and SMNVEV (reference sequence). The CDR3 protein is CASRSSAYGYTF. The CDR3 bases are TGTGCCAGCAGGTCATCCGCGTATGGCTACACCTTC.

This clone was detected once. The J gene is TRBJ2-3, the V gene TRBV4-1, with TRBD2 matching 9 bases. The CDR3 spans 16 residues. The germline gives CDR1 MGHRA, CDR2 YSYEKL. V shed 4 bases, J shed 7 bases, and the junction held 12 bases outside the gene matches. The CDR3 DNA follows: TGCGCCAGCAGCCTTGCTCCGGGACTAGCTTCAAATACGCAGTATTTT. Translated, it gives CASSLAPGLASNTQYF.

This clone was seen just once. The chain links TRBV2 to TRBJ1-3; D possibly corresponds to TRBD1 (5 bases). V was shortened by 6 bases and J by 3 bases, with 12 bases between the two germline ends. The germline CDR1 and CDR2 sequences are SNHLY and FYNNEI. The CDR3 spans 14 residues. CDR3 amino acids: CASSPGTGGNTIYF. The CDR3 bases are TGTGCCAGCAGCCCGGGAACAGGTGGAAACACCATATATTTT.

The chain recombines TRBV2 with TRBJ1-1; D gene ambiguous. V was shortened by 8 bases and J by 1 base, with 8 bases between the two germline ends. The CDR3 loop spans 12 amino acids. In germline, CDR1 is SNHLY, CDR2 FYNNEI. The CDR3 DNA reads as TGTGCCAGCCCACCCAGGAACACTGAAGCTTTCTTT. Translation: CASPPRNTEAFF.

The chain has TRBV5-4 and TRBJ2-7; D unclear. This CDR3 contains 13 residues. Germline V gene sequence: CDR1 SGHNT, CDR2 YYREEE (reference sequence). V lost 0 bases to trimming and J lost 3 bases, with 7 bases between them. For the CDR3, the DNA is TGTGCCAGCAGCTTGGGTGGGGACTACGAGCAGTACTTC. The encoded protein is CASSLGGDYEQYF.

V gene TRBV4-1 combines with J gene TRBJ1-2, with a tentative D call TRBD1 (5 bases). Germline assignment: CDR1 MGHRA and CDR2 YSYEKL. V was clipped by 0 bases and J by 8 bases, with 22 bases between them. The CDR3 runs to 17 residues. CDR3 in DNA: TGCGCCAGCAGCCAAGATGTGCCGATTTCAGGGCGGAGGGGCTACACCTTC. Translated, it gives CASSQDVPISGRRGYTF.

The CDR3 loop reads CASSEVKYAISGNTIYF. Written as DNA, the CDR3 is TGTGCCAGCAGTGAAGTGAAATACGCGATCTCTGGAAACACCATATATTTT. This chain connects TRBV6-1 to TRBJ1-3; D is unresolved. The CDR3 is made up of 17 amino acids. Germline V lookup: CDR1 MNHNS, CDR2 SASEGT. Trimming shortened V by 1 base and J by 0 bases, and 13 bases separated the two germline ends.

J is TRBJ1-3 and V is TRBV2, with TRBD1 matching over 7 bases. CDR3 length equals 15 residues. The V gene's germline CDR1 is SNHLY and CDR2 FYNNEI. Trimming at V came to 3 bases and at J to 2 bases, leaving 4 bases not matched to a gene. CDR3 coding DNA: TGTGCCAGCAGTGAGCAGGGGGGGCCTGGAAACACCATATATTTT. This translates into CASSEQGGPGNTIYF.

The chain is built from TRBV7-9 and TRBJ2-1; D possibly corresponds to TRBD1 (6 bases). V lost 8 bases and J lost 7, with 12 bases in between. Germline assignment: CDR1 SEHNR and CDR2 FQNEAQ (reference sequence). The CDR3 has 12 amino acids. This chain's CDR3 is CASGRDINEQFF. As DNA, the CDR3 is TGTGCCAGCGGCCGGGACATTAATGAGCAGTTCTTC.

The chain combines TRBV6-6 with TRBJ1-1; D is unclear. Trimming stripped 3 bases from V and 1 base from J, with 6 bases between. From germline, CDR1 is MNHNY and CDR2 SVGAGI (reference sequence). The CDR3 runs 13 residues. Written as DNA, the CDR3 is TGTGCCAGCAGTTATTCCTGGAACACTGAAGCTTTCTTT. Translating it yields CASSYSWNTEAFF.

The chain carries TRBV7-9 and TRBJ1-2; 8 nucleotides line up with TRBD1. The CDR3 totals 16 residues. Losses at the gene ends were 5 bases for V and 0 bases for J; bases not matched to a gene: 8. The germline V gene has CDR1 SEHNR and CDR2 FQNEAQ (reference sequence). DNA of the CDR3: TGTGCCAGCAGCAACTACCGGGACAGGCCTAACTATGGCTACACCTTC. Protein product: CASSNYRDRPNYGYTF.

CDR3 in amino acids: CATSDLRLGTGRGNEQFF. The CDR3 nucleotides are TGTGCCACCAGTGATCTGCGCCTTGGGACAGGGAGAGGTAATGAGCAGTTCTTC. The rearrangement uses TRBV24-1 and TRBJ2-1; 9 bases fit TRBD1. Germline loops: CDR1 KGHDR, CDR2 SFDVKD. There are 18 residues in the CDR3. Germline trimming cut 3 bases from V and 7 bases from J; bases unmatched to any gene: 15.

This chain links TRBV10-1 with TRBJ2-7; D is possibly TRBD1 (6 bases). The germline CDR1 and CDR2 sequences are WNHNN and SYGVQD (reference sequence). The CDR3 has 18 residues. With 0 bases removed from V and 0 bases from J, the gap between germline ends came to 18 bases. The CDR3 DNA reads TGCGCCAGCAGTGAGTCGAAGGATCCCGACAGGCGCTCCTACGAGCAGTACTTC. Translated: CASSESKDPDRRSYEQYF.

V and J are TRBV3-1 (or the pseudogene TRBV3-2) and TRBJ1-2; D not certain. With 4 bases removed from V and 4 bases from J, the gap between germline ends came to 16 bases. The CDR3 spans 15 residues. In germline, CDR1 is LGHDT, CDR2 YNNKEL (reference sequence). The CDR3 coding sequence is TGTGCCAGCAGCCGCCAAGGACTTAGCGGCTATGGCTACACCTTC. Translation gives CASSRQGLSGYGYTF.